These 26 T cell receptor beta chains were all obtained from the same sample, sequenced in a study of beta chain features in type 1 diabetes. Sequencing targeted expressed TCRB transcripts, as all isolated RNA had been reverse transcribed. The method was immunoSEQ multiplex PCR; TCRdb's version includes in-frame clones alone and lacks a portion of them. Found here are 300,000 to 400,000 clones, 6.5% to 10% of them singletons; the top ten hold approximately 0.44%. The sequenced sample consisted of central memory CD4+ T cells from blood. The receptor set was obtained from a woman younger than 35 in good health.

A few counts support this clone. This rearrangement joins TRBV4-1 to TRBJ1-5; D is perhaps TRBD1 (5 bases). Germline assignment: CDR1 MGHRA and CDR2 YSYEKL. Trimming pared 2 bases from V and 2 bases from J, leaving 10 bases between. This CDR3 has 15 amino acids. The CDR3 DNA reads TGCGCCAGCAGCCAATTTCAGGGAGGCAATCAGCCCCAGCATTTT. Its protein product is CASSQFQGGNQPQHF.

This clone was counted many times. The CDR3, as DNA: TGTGCCAGCAGCTTGTTCACGGGGCGGGATGAGCAGTTCTTC. This gives the protein CASSLFTGRDEQFF. This sequence joins TRBV11-2 and TRBJ2-1; D tentatively fits TRBD1 or TRBD2 (5 bases each). Germline-derived CDR1 and CDR2 are SGHAT and FQNNGV. The CDR3 is 14 residues long. Deletions cut 3 bases from V and 8 bases from J, with 14 bases between.

This clone was picked up a small number of times. The chain couples TRBV11-2 to TRBJ2-4; D uncertain. The CDR3 runs to 13 residues. CDR1 and CDR2 (germline): SGHAT, FQNNGV. Between the trimmed V and J ends, which lost 1 base and 7 bases, there was a span of 8 bases. The CDR3 loop reads CASSLGHQNIQYF. Here the CDR3 DNA reads TGTGCCAGCAGCTTAGGCCACCAGAACATTCAGTACTTC.

This clone occurred a few times. The rearrangement links TRBV1 to TRBJ2-7; the D call of TRBD1 is as the table states it, not checked on the DNA. TRBV1 is tagged as a pseudogene. CDR3 length: 12 amino acids. The CDR3 reads CTSRQCSYEQYF. The CDR3 nucleotides are TGCACCAGCAGGCAGTGTTCCTACGAGCAGTACTTC.

This clone occurred a few times. This chain links TRBV9 with TRBJ2-3; D not certain. CDR3 size: 13 residues. In germline, CDR1 is SGDLS, CDR2 YYNGEE. Between the trimmed V and J ends, which lost 4 bases and 6 bases, there was a span of 12 bases. CDR3 protein: CASSLESADTQYF. Here the CDR3 DNA reads TGTGCCAGCAGCCTCGAAAGCGCCGATACGCAGTATTTT.

The chain combines TRBV11-2 with TRBJ2-3; the match to TRBD1 covers 8 bases. The CDR3 has 15 residues. CDR1 SGHAT and CDR2 FQNNGV come from the germline V gene. Losses at the gene ends were 5 bases for V and 5 bases for J; bases not matched to a gene: 9. Here the CDR3 DNA reads TGTGCCAGCAGCCTCAGACAGGGGATTGAAGATACGCAGTATTTT. Residues: CASSLRQGIEDTQYF.

This clone occurred a few times. V and J are TRBV9 and TRBJ2-3; D unresolved. Germline V gene sequence: CDR1 SGDLS, CDR2 YYNGEE. This CDR3 spans 15 amino acids. Between the trimmed V and J ends, which lost 3 bases and 1 base, there was a span of 12 bases. CDR3 coding DNA: TGTGCCAGCAGCGCAACAACATGGGGCACAGATACGCAGTATTTT. Encoded protein: CASSATTWGTDTQYF.

The CDR3: CASSVRRDNEQFF. DNA for the CDR3: TGTGCCAGCAGCGTTCGGCGGGATAATGAGCAGTTCTTC. J is TRBJ2-1 and V is TRBV7-2, with TRBD2 as a possible D gene (6 bases). Germline CDR1 reads SGHTA; CDR2 reads FQGNSA. The CDR3 runs to 13 residues. Trimming pared 5 bases from V and 7 bases from J, leaving 12 bases between.

The V and J genes are TRBV6-6 and TRBJ2-7, with D unclear. The CDR3 contains 14 residues. V was cut by 0 bases and J by 3 bases, with 9 bases left in between. Germline V gene sequence: CDR1 MNHNY, CDR2 SVGAGI (reference sequence). The DNA of the CDR3 is TGTGCCAGCAGTTACTCTGAACAGCTCTACGAGCAGTACTTC. Translated, it gives CASSYSEQLYEQYF.

This clone was seen ten or more times. CDR3 sequence (DNA): TGCGCCAGCAGCCAAGGAGGCGGAAGGGGGGATACGCAGTATTTT. Translating it yields CASSQGGGRGDTQYF. This chain connects TRBV4-3 to TRBJ2-3; D possibly corresponds to TRBD1 (6 bases). Trimming left V 1 base short and J 6 bases short, with 14 bases between. Germline V gene lookup returns CDR1 LGHNA and CDR2 YSLEER. This CDR3 has 15 amino acids.

V and J are TRBV7-8 and TRBJ1-2, with 9 nucleotides matching TRBD1. V was pared by 1 base and J by 7 bases, with 7 bases of the junction left unmatched. The CDR3 spans 15 residues. The germline gives CDR1 SGHVS, CDR2 FQNEAQ. CDR3 in amino acids: CASSLGGQGRTGYTF. CDR3 coding DNA: TGTGCCAGCAGCTTAGGAGGACAGGGGAGGACTGGCTACACCTTC. The complete variable domain, with remaining parts taken from reference TRBV7-8 and TRBJ1-2, reads GAGVSQSPRYKVAKRGQDVALRCDPISGHVSLFWYQQALGQGPEFLTYFQNEAQLDKSGLPSDRFFAERPEGSVSTLKIQRTQQEDSAVYLCASSLGGQGRTGYTFGSGTRLTVV.

V and J are TRBV5-1 and TRBJ1-1, with D uncertain. Trimming took off 0 bases at V and 7 bases at J, with 10 bases between the two ends. The CDR3 covers 13 residues. Per germline, CDR1 SGHRS and CDR2 YFSETQ. CDR3 sequence reads: CASSLEAPFEAFF. The CDR3 nucleotides read TGCGCCAGCAGCTTGGAAGCTCCCTTTGAAGCTTTCTTT.

The chain uses TRBV5-1 and TRBJ2-1; possibly TRBD2 for D (6 bases). CDR3 length: 15 amino acids. Germline CDR1 and CDR2: SGHRS and YFSETQ. V was cut by 0 bases and J by 8 bases, with 15 bases left in between. Written as DNA, the CDR3 is TGCGCCAGCAGCTTGGAGCGGGCTTCACTCTATGAGCAGTTCTTC. This translates into CASSLERASLYEQFF.

J is TRBJ1-3 and V is TRBV9; D possibly corresponds to TRBD1 (5 bases). This CDR3 comprises 16 residues. Germline-derived CDR1 and CDR2 are SGDLS and YYNGEE. V lost 2 bases to trimming and J lost 6 bases, with 18 bases between them. Written as DNA, the CDR3 is TGTGCCAGCAGCGTCGGAGGGGAAACAGGCTTAAACACCATATATTTT. Its protein product is CASSVGGETGLNTIYF. Full variable domain (remainder filled in from reference TRBV9 and TRBJ1-3): DSGVTQTPKHLITATGQRVTLRCSPRSGDLSVYWYQQSLDQGLQFLIQYYNGEERAKGNILERFSAQQFPDLHSELNLSSLELGDSALYFCASSVGGETGLNTIYFGEGSWLTVV.

This clone appeared a few times. The chain joins TRBV27 to TRBJ2-7, with 12 bases identical to TRBD2. Trimming took 3 bases from V and 7 from J; bases not matched to a gene: 16. The CDR3 spans 18 residues. Germline V gene data show CDR1 as MNHEY and CDR2 as SMNVEV (reference sequence). CDR3 residues: CASSFSASGRARHGEQYF. As DNA, the CDR3 is TGTGCCAGCAGTTTCTCGGCTAGCGGGAGGGCCCGGCATGGGGAGCAGTACTTC.

The gene calls are TRBV25-1 and TRBJ2-7; no reliable D call. Trimming pared 4 bases from V and 0 bases from J, leaving 10 bases between. Germline loops: CDR1 MGHDK, CDR2 SYGVNS. The CDR3 length is 14 residues. The CDR3 DNA reads as TGTGCCAGCAGTGGTACCTTCAGCTCCTACGAGCAGTACTTC. It codes for CASSGTFSSYEQYF.

This clone was counted between two and nine times. J is TRBJ2-5 and V is TRBV5-6; 8 bases match TRBD2. Germline CDR1 reads SGHDT; CDR2 reads YYEEEE. The CDR3 is 12 residues long. Losses at the gene ends were 9 bases for V and 4 bases for J; bases not matched to a gene: 5. In DNA, the CDR3 is TGTGCCACCGGGAGGGCTGCAGAGACCCAGTACTTC. The encoded protein is CATGRAAETQYF.

The chain recombines TRBV6-5 with TRBJ2-5, with TRBD1 as a possible D gene (5 bases). The CDR3 has 15 amino acids. Germline V gene sequence: CDR1 MNHEY, CDR2 SVGAGI. V lost 6 bases, J lost 1 base, and 15 bases lay in between. The CDR3 protein is CASRPQQAAQETQYF. The CDR3 region has the DNA TGTGCCAGCAGACCCCAACAGGCCGCCCAAGAGACCCAGTACTTC.

The V and J genes are TRBV9 and TRBJ2-2, with 8 nucleotides matching TRBD1. This CDR3 region has 16 residues. The ends lost 4 bases at V and 3 bases at J; junction bases unmatched: 8. Looked up from germline, CDR1 is SGDLS and CDR2 is YYNGEE. The DNA of the CDR3 is TGTGCCAGCAGCCCCCGGACAGGGATGGACACCGGGGAGCTGTTTTTT. Amino acids: CASSPRTGMDTGELFF.

There are a few counts of this clone. This chain joins TRBV2 and TRBJ2-2, with 11 positions matching TRBD1. Germline V gene lookup returns CDR1 SNHLY and CDR2 FYNNEI. Trimming at V came to 6 bases and at J to 7 bases, leaving 7 bases not matched to a gene. The CDR3 consists of 15 residues. This CDR3 is CASSKGQGAIGELFF. In DNA, the CDR3 is TGTGCCAGCAGCAAAGGACAGGGGGCTATCGGGGAGCTGTTTTTT.

This clone has only a few counts. The chain uses TRBV7-9 and TRBJ2-7, with TRBD1 matching over 10 bases. V was pared by 5 bases and J by 7 bases, with 8 bases of the junction left unmatched. The CDR3 is 14 residues long. Per the germline V gene, CDR1 is SEHNR and CDR2 is FQNEAQ (reference sequence). CDR3 sequence: CASSISRDRGEQYF. DNA for the CDR3: TGTGCCAGCAGCATATCCCGGGACAGGGGTGAGCAGTACTTC.

J is TRBJ2-7 and V is TRBV6-1; the D is unclear. The CDR3 runs 11 residues. Germline loops: CDR1 MNHNS, CDR2 SASEGT. Trimming stripped 7 bases from V and 3 bases from J, with 7 bases between. The CDR3 nucleotides read TGTGCCAGCACGACTGACTACGAGCAGTACTTC. It specifies CASTTDYEQYF.

A few counts support this clone. This chain joins TRBV28 and TRBJ2-7; possibly TRBD1 for D (5 bases). This CDR3 is 11 amino acids long. The germline V and J ends were trimmed by 9 bases and 9 bases, with 15 bases remaining between them. CDR1 MDHEN and CDR2 SYDVKM come from the germline V gene. The CDR3 nucleotides read TGTGCCAGTTCGCAGGGATCTGGGCAGTACTTC. Translation gives CASSQGSGQYF.

This clone was observed a few times. This chain connects TRBV7-2 to TRBJ2-5, with 7 bases identical to TRBD2. With 0 bases clipped from V and 4 bases from J, the junction kept 5 bases outside the gene matches. CDR3 length: 15 residues. Per germline, CDR1 SGHTA and CDR2 FQGNSA. The CDR3 DNA reads TGTGCCAGCAGCTTAGCGACTAGCTGGAGAGAGACCCAGTACTTC. It translates to CASSLATSWRETQYF.

A few counts support this clone. This chain connects TRBV19 to TRBJ2-2, with 9 nucleotides matching TRBD1. Trimming cost V 7 bases and J 1 base; bases outside gene matches: 1. This CDR3 spans 14 amino acids. CDR1 is LNHDA, CDR2 SQIVND, per germline (reference sequence). The CDR3 region is CASNRGQNTGELFF. The CDR3 DNA is TGTGCCAGTAACAGGGGGCAGAACACCGGGGAGCTGTTTTTT.

This clone was seen more than once but under ten times. A far bigger clonotype differs at one base, so this is likely a read error. The CDR3 nucleotides read TGTGCCAGCAGATGGGGTTCCGGGGCCATCGTCCTGACTTTC. Its protein is CASRWGSGAIVLTF. V gene TRBV25-1 combines with J gene TRBJ2-6, with D perhaps given as TRBD1 or TRBD2 (5 bases each). This CDR3 contains 14 residues. Germline-derived CDR1 and CDR2 are MGHDK and SYGVNS.